The rows below give T cell receptor beta chains drawn from one sample of a study of immune evolution from preneoplasia to lung adenocarcinoma. Method: immunoSEQ multiplex PCR; TCRdb's copy keeps in-frame clones and lacks some. The top ten hold around 3.8% of the sample, which has 12,000 or so clones, roughly 84% seen once. The sequenced sample consisted of FFPE tissue from an adenomatous hyperplasia lung lesion. The origin of the receptors is a person aged 45 to 69 with lung adenocarcinoma. CDR3s include the opening cysteine and the closing phenylalanine or tryptophan. Each record gives: CDR3 protein, CDR3 DNA, D gene, clone size, V gene, J gene. The D gene is left open where the match is weak. Clone sizes are given selectively: once, few, many, or a class where the clone is expanded.

CDR3aa: CASSQVQGANTGELFF
CDR3nt: TGTGCCAGCAGCCAAGTTCAGGGGGCGAACACCGGGGAGCTGTTTTTT
d_gene: TRBD1
abundance: .
v_gene: TRBV14
j_gene: TRBJ2-2

CDR3aa: CASSIYSGPREKLFF
CDR3nt: TGTGCCAGTAGTATATACTCCGGGCCACGCGAAAAACTGTTTTTT
d_gene: .
abundance: .
v_gene: TRBV19
j_gene: TRBJ1-4

CDR3aa: CASSGRDQFTGELFF
CDR3nt: TGTGCCAGCAGCGGCCGGGACCAGTTCACCGGGGAGCTGTTTTTT
d_gene: .
abundance: .
v_gene: TRBV9
j_gene: TRBJ2-2

CDR3aa: CASSLEGGNYNEQFF
CDR3nt: TGTGCCAGCAGCTTAGAGGGGGGCAACTACAATGAGCAGTTCTTC
d_gene: .
abundance: .
v_gene: TRBV11-1
j_gene: TRBJ2-1

CDR3aa: CASSADYEQYF
CDR3nt: TGCGCCAGCAGCGCGGACTACGAGCAGTACTTC
d_gene: .
abundance: .
v_gene: TRBV5-1
j_gene: TRBJ2-7

CDR3aa: CSVQGQALETQYF
CDR3nt: TGCAGCGTCCAGGGACAGGCACTGGAGACCCAGTACTTC
d_gene: TRBD1
abundance: once
v_gene: TRBV29-1
j_gene: TRBJ2-5

CDR3aa: CASRGGHTEAFF
CDR3nt: TGTGCCAGCAGAGGAGGGCACACTGAAGCTTTCTTT
d_gene: .
abundance: .
v_gene: TRBV28
j_gene: TRBJ1-1

CDR3aa: CASRGGQLNQPQHF
CDR3nt: TGTGCCAGCAGGGGGGGACAGCTTAATCAGCCCCAGCATTTT
d_gene: TRBD1
abundance: .
v_gene: TRBV28
j_gene: TRBJ1-5

CDR3aa: CAWSVPSNEKLFF
CDR3nt: TGTGCCTGGAGTGTACCATCTAATGAAAAACTGTTTTTT
d_gene: .
abundance: .
v_gene: TRBV30
j_gene: TRBJ1-4

CDR3aa: CASSLTVRGNTEAFF
CDR3nt: TGTGCCAGCAGCTTAACAGTCAGGGGTAACACTGAAGCTTTCTTT
d_gene: .
abundance: .
v_gene: TRBV11-3
j_gene: TRBJ1-1

CDR3aa: CASREQYTYNEQFF
CDR3nt: TGTGCCAGCAGGGAACAGTATACCTACAATGAGCAGTTCTTC
d_gene: .
abundance: .
v_gene: TRBV2
j_gene: TRBJ2-1

CDR3aa: CASSLDPGGQPTDTQYF
CDR3nt: TGTGCCAGCAGCTTGGATCCTGGCGGGCAGCCCACAGATACGCAGTATTTT
d_gene: .
abundance: .
v_gene: TRBV5-4
j_gene: TRBJ2-3

CDR3aa: CASSLAAGGQETQYF
CDR3nt: TGTGCCAGCAGCTTAGCGGCGGGTGGGCAAGAGACCCAGTACTTC
d_gene: .
abundance: .
v_gene: TRBV7-9
j_gene: TRBJ2-5

CDR3aa: CASSLAGSGANVLTF
CDR3nt: TGTGCCAGCAGCTTGGCGGGCTCTGGGGCCAACGTCCTGACTTTC
d_gene: .
abundance: .
v_gene: TRBV7-9
j_gene: TRBJ2-6

CDR3aa: CASGANLMTQYF
CDR3nt: TGTGCCAGCGGTGCCAATCTTATGACGCAGTATTTT
d_gene: .
abundance: once
v_gene: TRBV7-8
j_gene: TRBJ2-3

CDR3aa: CAIKDRGMGMNTEAFF
CDR3nt: TGTGCCATCAAGGACAGGGGGATGGGGATGAACACTGAAGCTTTCTTT
d_gene: TRBD1
abundance: .
v_gene: TRBV10-3
j_gene: TRBJ1-1

CDR3aa: CASSPQTGRYGYTF
CDR3nt: TGTGCCAGCAGCCCCCAGACAGGGCGCTATGGCTACACCTTC
d_gene: TRBD1
abundance: .
v_gene: TRBV9
j_gene: TRBJ1-2

CDR3aa: CASGLTAGTGATTGYGYTF
CDR3nt: TGTGCTAGTGGTTTGACGGCCGGGACAGGGGCTACAACTGGTTATGGCTACACCTTC
d_gene: TRBD1
abundance: .
v_gene: TRBV12-5
j_gene: TRBJ1-2

CDR3aa: CASSGRVGNIQYF
CDR3nt: TGTGCCAGCAGCGGCAGGGTTGGGAACATTCAGTACTTC
d_gene: .
abundance: medium-sized
v_gene: TRBV7-2
j_gene: TRBJ2-4

CDR3aa: CASSIEWGPGEKLFF
CDR3nt: TGTGCCAGTAGTATAGAGTGGGGGCCCGGGGAAAAACTGTTTTTT
d_gene: .
abundance: .
v_gene: TRBV19
j_gene: TRBJ1-4

CDR3aa: CASSSQGRSGEKLFF
CDR3nt: TGTGCCAGCAGCTCTCAGGGGAGGAGTGGTGAAAAACTGTTTTTT
d_gene: .
abundance: .
v_gene: TRBV7-2
j_gene: TRBJ1-4

CDR3aa: CASSLTGQSNEQYF
CDR3nt: TGCGCCAGCAGCTTGACTGGGCAATCGAACGAGCAGTACTTC
d_gene: .
abundance: .
v_gene: TRBV5-1
j_gene: TRBJ2-7

CDR3aa: CASSLDLGQTYEQYF
CDR3nt: TGTGCCAGCAGCTTAGATCTGGGACAAACCTACGAGCAGTACTTC
d_gene: .
abundance: .
v_gene: TRBV11-2
j_gene: TRBJ2-7

CDR3aa: CASSTHYGYTF
CDR3nt: TGTGCCAGCAGCACACACTATGGCTACACCTTC
d_gene: .
abundance: .
v_gene: TRBV5-6
j_gene: TRBJ1-2

CDR3aa: CASSQWDRGGGSGYEQYF
CDR3nt: TGCGCCAGCAGCCAATGGGACAGGGGGGGCGGATCGGGCTACGAGCAGTACTTC
d_gene: TRBD1
abundance: .
v_gene: TRBV4-1
j_gene: TRBJ2-7

CDR3aa: CASSPGQVPGYTF
CDR3nt: TGTGCCAGCAGTCCTGGACAGGTACCTGGCTACACCTTC
d_gene: TRBD1
abundance: .
v_gene: TRBV28
j_gene: TRBJ1-2

CDR3aa: CASSEGGSGTSPYF
CDR3nt: TGTGCCAGCAGTGAAGGGGGTTCCGGGACTAGCCCGTACTTC
d_gene: TRBD2
abundance: .
v_gene: TRBV2
j_gene: TRBJ2-7

CDR3aa: CASSLGTGVLANYEQYF
CDR3nt: TGTGCCAGCAGCTTGGGGACAGGCGTCCTAGCAAATTACGAGCAGTACTTC
d_gene: TRBD1
abundance: .
v_gene: TRBV7-9
j_gene: TRBJ2-7

CDR3aa: CASSIGDSGYEQYF
CDR3nt: TGTGCCAGCAGTATTGGGGACTCGGGCTACGAGCAGTACTTC
d_gene: .
abundance: few
v_gene: TRBV2
j_gene: TRBJ2-7

CDR3aa: CASSQGTGNTGELFF
CDR3nt: TGTGCCAGCAGCCAAGGGACAGGGAACACCGGGGAGCTGTTTTTT
d_gene: TRBD1
abundance: .
v_gene: TRBV4-2
j_gene: TRBJ2-2